This T cell receptor (beta chain) was recovered during a study of T cells in Graves' hyperthyroidism and ophthalmopathy. General study results and limits: Most thyroid clonotypes expanded above 0.001 were also detected in blood.

RNA transcripts served as the template for amplifying TCR beta CDR3 regions. Carried out on the TCR CDR3, a first-round RT-PCR used the HTBI primer set. Via MiXCR, TCRdb re-called the multiplex PCR reads, giving one row per CDR3 protein. The sample contains about 590,000 distinct CDR3 sequences, about 14% of which appear only once. Germline CDR1 reads MDHEN; CDR2 reads SYDVKM. Trimming removed 3 bases from V and 1 base from J, with 10 bases in between. This CDR3 region has 15 residues. This clonotype was found many times. Its specificity is not known. This receptor was identified in a young woman with Graves' ophthalmopathy. Sequencing was carried out using blood. This chain joins TRBV28 and TRBJ1-3; no firm D call. The CDR3 sequence is CASSFLGRSGNTIYF. In DNA, the CDR3 is TGTGCCAGCAGTTTTCTTGGACGATCTGGAAACACCATATATTTT.